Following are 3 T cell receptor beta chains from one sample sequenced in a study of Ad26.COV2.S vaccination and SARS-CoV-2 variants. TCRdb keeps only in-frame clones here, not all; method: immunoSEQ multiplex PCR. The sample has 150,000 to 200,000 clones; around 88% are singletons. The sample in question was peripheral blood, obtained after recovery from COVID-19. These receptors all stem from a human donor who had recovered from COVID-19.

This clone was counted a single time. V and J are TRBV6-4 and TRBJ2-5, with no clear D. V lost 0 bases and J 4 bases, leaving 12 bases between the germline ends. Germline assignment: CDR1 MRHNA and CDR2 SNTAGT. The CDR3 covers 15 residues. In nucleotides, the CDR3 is TGTGCCAGCAGTGACTCGGCAGGTAAGCGAGAGACCCAGTACTTC. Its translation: CASSDSAGKRETQYF.

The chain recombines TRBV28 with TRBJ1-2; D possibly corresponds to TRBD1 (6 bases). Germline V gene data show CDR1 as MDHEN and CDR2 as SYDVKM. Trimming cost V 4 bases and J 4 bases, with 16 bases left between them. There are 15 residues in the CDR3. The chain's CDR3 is CASSSFRQDSYGYTF. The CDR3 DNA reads TGTGCCAGCAGTTCATTCCGACAGGATAGCTATGGCTACACCTTC.

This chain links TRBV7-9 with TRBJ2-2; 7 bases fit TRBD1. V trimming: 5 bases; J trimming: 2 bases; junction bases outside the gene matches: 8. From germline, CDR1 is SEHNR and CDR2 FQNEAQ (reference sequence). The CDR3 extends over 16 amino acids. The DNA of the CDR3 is TGTGCCAGCAGCCGAAGGACAGGCGCCAACACCGGGGAGCTGTTTTTT. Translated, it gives CASSRRTGANTGELFF. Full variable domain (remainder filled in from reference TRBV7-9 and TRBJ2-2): DTGVSQNPRHKITKRGQNVTFRCDPISEHNRLYWYRQTLGQGPEFLTYFQNEAQLEKSRLLSDRFSAERPKGSFSTLEIQRTEQGDSAMYLCASSRRTGANTGELFFGEGSRLTVL.